This T cell receptor (beta chain) emerged from a study of blood T cells in healthy people across ages. This CDR3 region has 19 residues. The ends lost 5 bases at V and 4 bases at J; junction bases unmatched: 17. Looked up from germline, CDR1 is SGHDT and CDR2 is YYEEEE. About this clonotype itself: No antigen is known for it.

Study observations and caveats: With naive T cell percentage, TCR beta diversity showed a strong correlation.

The authors ran a second PCR of 7 to 11 cycles using a sample-barcoded 5' primer and a J-beta primer mix. TCRdb independently ran MiXCR on the 5' RACE reads; one entry per CDR3 protein. There are around 800,000 distinct CDR3 sequences in the sample; approximately 48% occur only once, and approximately 20% lies in the top ten. The chain combines TRBV5-6 with TRBJ1-3, with TRBD1 matching over 11 bases. The clonotype was recovered from a man aged 55 to 69 in good health. Sequences were obtained from blood. The CDR3 here is CASSFGTGGLLGKGNTIYF. DNA for the CDR3: TGTGCCAGCAGTTTTGGGACAGGGGGATTACTTGGAAAGGGAAACACCATATATTTT.